Listed below are T cell receptor beta chains from one sample, sequenced in a study of cytomegalovirus exposure and HLA in healthy donors. The data were produced by immunoSEQ multiplex PCR, yet TCRdb's version contains in-frame clones alone and is incomplete. The sample has 200,000 to 250,000 clones; over 80% are singletons. Sequenced input: PBMCs. Source of these receptors: a woman between 50 and 59 years old in good health and CMV-seropositive. The CDR3 runs from the conserved cysteine through the conserved F or W. D genes are given only for firm matches. Clone size is given for some rows only: seen once, a few or many times, or a class if the clone is expanded.

cdr3_nt: TGTGCCTGGAGCGGGAAGGGCCGATCCTACGAGCAGTACTTC
cdr3_aa: CAWSGKGRSYEQYF
d_call: NA
clone_size: NA
v_call: TRBV30
j_call: TRBJ2-7
cdr3_length: 14

cdr3_nt: TGTGCCAGCAGCTACGGGACAGCTGATGGCTACACCTTC
cdr3_aa: CASSYGTADGYTF
d_call: TRBD1
clone_size: NA
v_call: TRBV7-9
j_call: TRBJ1-2
cdr3_length: 13

cdr3_nt: TGTGCCAGCAGCCCCGGGACTAGCGATAATGAGCAGTTCTTC
cdr3_aa: CASSPGTSDNEQFF
d_call: TRBD2
clone_size: few
v_call: TRBV7-9
j_call: TRBJ2-1
cdr3_length: 14

cdr3_nt: TGTGCCAGCTCACCACCCGGGTTTGGCGGGGAGCTGTTTTTT
cdr3_aa: CASSPPGFGGELFF
d_call: NA
clone_size: once
v_call: TRBV18
j_call: TRBJ2-2
cdr3_length: 14

cdr3_nt: TGTGCCAGCAGCTTAGTAGCAGACTATGGCTACACCTTC
cdr3_aa: CASSLVADYGYTF
d_call: NA
clone_size: NA
v_call: TRBV7-2
j_call: TRBJ1-2
cdr3_length: 13

cdr3_nt: TGCGCCAGCAGCCAAGACGAGCGGGGCAGACAAGAGACCCAGTACTTC
cdr3_aa: CASSQDERGRQETQYF
d_call: TRBD2
clone_size: few
v_call: TRBV4-1
j_call: TRBJ2-5
cdr3_length: 16

cdr3_nt: TGTGCCTGGAGTGTCTCCGATACGCAGTATTTT
cdr3_aa: CAWSVSDTQYF
d_call: NA
clone_size: NA
v_call: TRBV30
j_call: TRBJ2-3
cdr3_length: 11

cdr3_nt: TGTGCCAGCAGCCTACAGGGTCTTGGTTACGAGCAGTACTTC
cdr3_aa: CASSLQGLGYEQYF
d_call: NA
clone_size: NA
v_call: TRBV7-2
j_call: TRBJ2-7
cdr3_length: 14

cdr3_nt: TGTGCCAGCAGCTTGCTACTAAATCAGCCCCAGCATTTT
cdr3_aa: CASSLLLNQPQHF
d_call: NA
clone_size: few
v_call: TRBV5-6
j_call: TRBJ1-5
cdr3_length: 13

cdr3_nt: TGCAGCGTTGACAACCGGCTCAAAGGGGCAGATACGCAGTATTTT
cdr3_aa: CSVDNRLKGADTQYF
d_call: NA
clone_size: once
v_call: TRBV29-1
j_call: TRBJ2-3
cdr3_length: 15

cdr3_nt: TGTGCAAGTCGCTTAGCGCTGGGCTGCTCTAGCACAGATACGCAGTATTTT
cdr3_aa: CASRLALGCSSTDTQYF
d_call: NA
clone_size: NA
v_call: TRBV12-2
j_call: TRBJ2-3
cdr3_length: 17

cdr3_nt: TGTGCCATCAGCCCTGACATGTCCAACAGAAACACCATATATTTT
cdr3_aa: CAISPDMSNRNTIYF
d_call: NA
clone_size: NA
v_call: TRBV10-3
j_call: TRBJ1-3
cdr3_length: 15

cdr3_nt: TGTGCCAGCAGGCAAGGGGGGGGCGACTATGGCTACACCTTC
cdr3_aa: CASRQGGGDYGYTF
d_call: NA
clone_size: NA
v_call: TRBV11-2
j_call: TRBJ1-2
cdr3_length: 14

cdr3_nt: TGTGCCAGCACTCCGGGACTAGCGAAAGATACGCAGTATTTT
cdr3_aa: CASTPGLAKDTQYF
d_call: TRBD2
clone_size: NA
v_call: TRBV6-5
j_call: TRBJ2-3
cdr3_length: 14

cdr3_nt: TGCGCCAGCAGCCCCTCCAGGCCTTTGAACTATGGCTACACCTTC
cdr3_aa: CASSPSRPLNYGYTF
d_call: NA
clone_size: NA
v_call: TRBV5-1
j_call: TRBJ1-2
cdr3_length: 15

cdr3_nt: TGCGCCAGCAGCCCGCGGGCTGAACCTAATGAAAAACTGTTTTTT
cdr3_aa: CASSPRAEPNEKLFF
d_call: NA
clone_size: NA
v_call: TRBV5-1
j_call: TRBJ1-4
cdr3_length: 15

cdr3_nt: TGTGCCAGCAGGAGATCCGGGACAGGGCTGAACGAGCAGTACTTC
cdr3_aa: CASRRSGTGLNEQYF
d_call: TRBD1
clone_size: NA
v_call: TRBV6-6
j_call: TRBJ2-7
cdr3_length: 15

cdr3_nt: TGTGCCAGCAGCTTGTGGCGGGGAGGAAACACCGGGGAGCTGTTTTTT
cdr3_aa: CASSLWRGGNTGELFF
d_call: NA
clone_size: NA
v_call: TRBV5-5
j_call: TRBJ2-2
cdr3_length: 16

cdr3_nt: TGTGCCAGCAGCTTGGTTGGGCCCGGGGTTTTT
cdr3_aa: CASSLVGPGVF
d_call: NA
clone_size: NA
v_call: TRBV5-8
j_call: TRBJ1-6
cdr3_length: 11

cdr3_nt: TGTGCCAGCAGCTTATTACAGGGTTATACTGAAGCTTTCTTT
cdr3_aa: CASSLLQGYTEAFF
d_call: NA
clone_size: few
v_call: TRBV5-6
j_call: TRBJ1-1
cdr3_length: 14

cdr3_nt: TGCGCCAGCAGCCTCGACAGGGGGGTTCGTCGGAATGAGCAGTTCTTC
cdr3_aa: CASSLDRGVRRNEQFF
d_call: TRBD1
clone_size: NA
v_call: TRBV5-1
j_call: TRBJ2-1
cdr3_length: 16

cdr3_nt: TGTGCCAGCAGCTCAGACCGGACAGCTGAAGCTTTCTTT
cdr3_aa: CASSSDRTAEAFF
d_call: NA
clone_size: NA
v_call: TRBV11-3
j_call: TRBJ1-1
cdr3_length: 13

cdr3_nt: TGTGCCAGCAGGACACAGGGCAGGGGAGTGACTGAAGCTTTCTTT
cdr3_aa: CASRTQGRGVTEAFF
d_call: NA
clone_size: NA
v_call: TRBV6-6
j_call: TRBJ1-1
cdr3_length: 15

cdr3_nt: TGCGCCAGCAGCCCTAGGATGAGCTCCTACAATGAGCAGTTCTTC
cdr3_aa: CASSPRMSSYNEQFF
d_call: NA
clone_size: few
v_call: TRBV5-1
j_call: TRBJ2-1
cdr3_length: 15

cdr3_nt: TGTGCCAGTAGTTCTCCGGACAGGGGGCGTCAAGATACGCAGTATTTT
cdr3_aa: CASSSPDRGRQDTQYF
d_call: TRBD1
clone_size: NA
v_call: TRBV19
j_call: TRBJ2-3
cdr3_length: 16

cdr3_nt: TGTGCCACACGTGGGACAGGGACAGATACGCAGTATTTT
cdr3_aa: CATRGTGTDTQYF
d_call: TRBD1
clone_size: once
v_call: TRBV28
j_call: TRBJ2-3
cdr3_length: 13

cdr3_nt: TGTGCCAGCAGTGAACAGGGGGACGATGGCTACACCTTC
cdr3_aa: CASSEQGDDGYTF
d_call: TRBD1
clone_size: NA
v_call: TRBV2
j_call: TRBJ1-2
cdr3_length: 13

cdr3_nt: TGTGCCAGCAGCCACCTCGGACAGGGGGGCTATGGCTACACCTTC
cdr3_aa: CASSHLGQGGYGYTF
d_call: TRBD1
clone_size: NA
v_call: TRBV4-2
j_call: TRBJ1-2
cdr3_length: 15

cdr3_nt: TGTGCCAGCAGCACGGGAGTGGGCCGAGCTTTCTTT
cdr3_aa: CASSTGVGRAFF
d_call: NA
clone_size: NA
v_call: TRBV5-5
j_call: TRBJ1-1
cdr3_length: 12

cdr3_nt: TGTGCCAGTAGTATTAACTCCCACTCCACCGGGGAGCTGTTTTTT
cdr3_aa: CASSINSHSTGELFF
d_call: NA
clone_size: few
v_call: TRBV19
j_call: TRBJ2-2
cdr3_length: 15

cdr3_nt: TGTGCCAGCAGCTTATACCGGGATCCAGTCTATGGCTACACCTTC
cdr3_aa: CASSLYRDPVYGYTF
d_call: NA
clone_size: NA
v_call: TRBV5-4
j_call: TRBJ1-2
cdr3_length: 15

cdr3_nt: TGTGCCAGCAGTTATCAGGGGTTCAATCAGCCCCAGCATTTT
cdr3_aa: CASSYQGFNQPQHF
d_call: NA
clone_size: NA
v_call: TRBV28
j_call: TRBJ1-5
cdr3_length: 14

cdr3_nt: TGTGCCAGCAGTTACTCGATAGTGGAGGGCACTGAAGCTTTCTTT
cdr3_aa: CASSYSIVEGTEAFF
d_call: NA
clone_size: once
v_call: TRBV6-5
j_call: TRBJ1-1
cdr3_length: 15

cdr3_nt: TGTGCCAGCTCACCACAACCTACCAATCAGCCCCAGCATTTT
cdr3_aa: CASSPQPTNQPQHF
d_call: NA
clone_size: NA
v_call: TRBV18
j_call: TRBJ1-5
cdr3_length: 14

cdr3_nt: TGTGCCAGCAGCGTAGCTACTAGCGAATACACAGATACGCAGTATTTT
cdr3_aa: CASSVATSEYTDTQYF
d_call: TRBD2
clone_size: NA
v_call: TRBV9
j_call: TRBJ2-3
cdr3_length: 16

cdr3_nt: TGCGCCAGCAGCCGACAGGGTAGCGACAATGAGCAGTTCTTC
cdr3_aa: CASSRQGSDNEQFF
d_call: TRBD1
clone_size: NA
v_call: TRBV5-1
j_call: TRBJ2-1
cdr3_length: 14

cdr3_nt: TGTGCCAGCAGTTCCACGGGGACAGGGCGGTTGCAGCCCCAGCATTTT
cdr3_aa: CASSSTGTGRLQPQHF
d_call: TRBD1
clone_size: NA
v_call: TRBV27
j_call: TRBJ1-5
cdr3_length: 16

cdr3_nt: TGTGCCAGCAGAAATGGACAGCTATATGGCTACACCTTC
cdr3_aa: CASRNGQLYGYTF
d_call: NA
clone_size: NA
v_call: TRBV7-2
j_call: TRBJ1-2
cdr3_length: 13

cdr3_nt: TGTGCCAGCAGCCCCCAGGGGTTCAACACTGAAGCTTTCTTT
cdr3_aa: CASSPQGFNTEAFF
d_call: NA
clone_size: NA
v_call: TRBV2
j_call: TRBJ1-1
cdr3_length: 14

cdr3_nt: TGTGCCAGCACCGGACTAGCGGGAATTCTATCCTACAATGAGCAGTTCTTC
cdr3_aa: CASTGLAGILSYNEQFF
d_call: TRBD2
clone_size: NA
v_call: TRBV5-4
j_call: TRBJ2-1
cdr3_length: 17

cdr3_nt: TGCGCCAGCAGCTTGGAACAGGGGGCGACTAATGAAAAACTGTTTTTT
cdr3_aa: CASSLEQGATNEKLFF
d_call: TRBD1
clone_size: NA
v_call: TRBV5-1
j_call: TRBJ1-4
cdr3_length: 16

cdr3_nt: TGTGCCAGCAGCTCGCGCGGAGGCTATGGCTACACCTTC
cdr3_aa: CASSSRGGYGYTF
d_call: NA
clone_size: NA
v_call: TRBV7-2
j_call: TRBJ1-2
cdr3_length: 13

cdr3_nt: TGTGCCAGCAGATACAGGGGTGGCTATGGCTACACCTTC
cdr3_aa: CASRYRGGYGYTF
d_call: TRBD1
clone_size: NA
v_call: TRBV6-1
j_call: TRBJ1-2
cdr3_length: 13

cdr3_nt: TGTGCCAGCAGCTTTAACGGGGGGACCGCGGAGACCCAGTACTTC
cdr3_aa: CASSFNGGTAETQYF
d_call: TRBD2
clone_size: NA
v_call: TRBV7-2
j_call: TRBJ2-5
cdr3_length: 15

cdr3_nt: TGCGCGACCGATGTAACAGGGACGGCTGGCTACACCTTC
cdr3_aa: CATDVTGTAGYTF
d_call: NA
clone_size: NA
v_call: TRBV5-1
j_call: TRBJ1-2
cdr3_length: 13

cdr3_nt: TGTGCCAGTAGCCTAGCGGTGAGCTCCTACAATGAGCAGTTCTTC
cdr3_aa: CASSLAVSSYNEQFF
d_call: TRBD2
clone_size: NA
v_call: TRBV19
j_call: TRBJ2-1
cdr3_length: 15

cdr3_nt: TGTGCCAGCAGTCTTGGGGGGAATTTGGGCGAGCAGTACTTC
cdr3_aa: CASSLGGNLGEQYF
d_call: NA
clone_size: once
v_call: TRBV9
j_call: TRBJ2-7
cdr3_length: 14

cdr3_nt: TGTGCCAGCAGCCGGGACACGAACACTGAAGCTTTCTTT
cdr3_aa: CASSRDTNTEAFF
d_call: NA
clone_size: once
v_call: TRBV14
j_call: TRBJ1-1
cdr3_length: 13